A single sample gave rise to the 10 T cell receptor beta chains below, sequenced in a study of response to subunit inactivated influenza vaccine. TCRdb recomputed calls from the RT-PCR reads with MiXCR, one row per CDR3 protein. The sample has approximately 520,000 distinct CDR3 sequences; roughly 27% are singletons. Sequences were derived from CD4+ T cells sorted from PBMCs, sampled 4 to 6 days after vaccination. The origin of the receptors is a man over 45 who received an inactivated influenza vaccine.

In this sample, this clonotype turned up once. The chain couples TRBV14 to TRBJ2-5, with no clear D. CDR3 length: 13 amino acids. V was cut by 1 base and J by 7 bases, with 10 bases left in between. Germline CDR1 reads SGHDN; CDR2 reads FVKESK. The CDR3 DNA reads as TGTGCCAGCAGCCAAGTCCTAACGGGGACCCAGTACTTC. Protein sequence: CASSQVLTGTQYF.

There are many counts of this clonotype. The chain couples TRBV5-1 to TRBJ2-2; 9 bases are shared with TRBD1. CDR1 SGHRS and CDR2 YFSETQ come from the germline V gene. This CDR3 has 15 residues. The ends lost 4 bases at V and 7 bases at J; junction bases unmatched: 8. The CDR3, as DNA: TGCGCCAGCAGCCCCCCGGGACAGGGTATCGGGGAGCTGTTTTTT. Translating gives CASSPPGQGIGELFF.

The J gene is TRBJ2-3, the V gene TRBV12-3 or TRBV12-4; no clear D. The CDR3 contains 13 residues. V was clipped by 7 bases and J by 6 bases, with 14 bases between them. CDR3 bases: TGTGCCAGCAACCCTTTAACTACTGATACGCAGTATTTT. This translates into CASNPLTTDTQYF.

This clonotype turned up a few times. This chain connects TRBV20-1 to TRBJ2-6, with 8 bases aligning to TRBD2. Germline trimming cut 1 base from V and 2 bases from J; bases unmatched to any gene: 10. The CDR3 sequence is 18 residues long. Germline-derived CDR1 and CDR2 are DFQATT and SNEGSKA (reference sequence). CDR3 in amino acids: CSARVGPGGTPGANVLTF. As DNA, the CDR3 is TGCAGTGCTAGAGTCGGGCCGGGAGGGACCCCTGGGGCCAACGTCCTGACTTTC.

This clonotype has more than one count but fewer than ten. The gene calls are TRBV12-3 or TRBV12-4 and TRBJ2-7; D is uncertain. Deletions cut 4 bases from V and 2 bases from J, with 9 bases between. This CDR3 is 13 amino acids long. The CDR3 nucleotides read TGTGCCAGCAGTTCCCCGCTCACCTACGAGCAGTACTTC. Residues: CASSSPLTYEQYF.

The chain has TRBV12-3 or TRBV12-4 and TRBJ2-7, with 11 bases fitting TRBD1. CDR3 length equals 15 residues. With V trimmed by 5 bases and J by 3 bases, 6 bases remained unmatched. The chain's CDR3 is CASSQRTGGLYEQYF. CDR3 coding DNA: TGTGCCAGCAGTCAACGGACAGGGGGCCTCTACGAGCAGTACTTC.

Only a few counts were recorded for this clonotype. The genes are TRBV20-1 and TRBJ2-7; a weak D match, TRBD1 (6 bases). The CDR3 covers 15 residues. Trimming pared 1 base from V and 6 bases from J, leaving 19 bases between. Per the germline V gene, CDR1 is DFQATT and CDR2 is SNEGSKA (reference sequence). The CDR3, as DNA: TGCAGTGCTAGAGTACAGGGACACCCTCCAGCCGAGCAGTACTTC. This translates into CSARVQGHPPAEQYF.

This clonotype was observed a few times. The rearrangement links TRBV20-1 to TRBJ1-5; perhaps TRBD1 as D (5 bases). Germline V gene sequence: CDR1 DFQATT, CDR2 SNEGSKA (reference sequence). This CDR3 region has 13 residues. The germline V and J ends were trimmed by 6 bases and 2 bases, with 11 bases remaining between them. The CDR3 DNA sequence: TGCAGTGCAGAACGGGACGGCAATCAGCCCCAGCATTTT. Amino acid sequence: CSAERDGNQPQHF.

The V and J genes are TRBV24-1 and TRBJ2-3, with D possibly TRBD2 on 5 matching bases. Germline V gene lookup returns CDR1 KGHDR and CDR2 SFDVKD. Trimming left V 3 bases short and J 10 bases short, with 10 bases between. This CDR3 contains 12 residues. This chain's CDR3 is CATSDRRGSQYF. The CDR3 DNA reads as TGTGCCACCAGTGATCGACGGGGATCGCAGTATTTT.

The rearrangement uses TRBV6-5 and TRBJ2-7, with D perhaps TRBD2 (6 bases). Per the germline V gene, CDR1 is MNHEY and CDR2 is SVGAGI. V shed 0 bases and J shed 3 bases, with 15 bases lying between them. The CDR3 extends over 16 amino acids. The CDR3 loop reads CASSYSNNGGNYEQYF. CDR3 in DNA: TGTGCCAGCAGTTACTCGAATAACGGCGGGAACTACGAGCAGTACTTC.